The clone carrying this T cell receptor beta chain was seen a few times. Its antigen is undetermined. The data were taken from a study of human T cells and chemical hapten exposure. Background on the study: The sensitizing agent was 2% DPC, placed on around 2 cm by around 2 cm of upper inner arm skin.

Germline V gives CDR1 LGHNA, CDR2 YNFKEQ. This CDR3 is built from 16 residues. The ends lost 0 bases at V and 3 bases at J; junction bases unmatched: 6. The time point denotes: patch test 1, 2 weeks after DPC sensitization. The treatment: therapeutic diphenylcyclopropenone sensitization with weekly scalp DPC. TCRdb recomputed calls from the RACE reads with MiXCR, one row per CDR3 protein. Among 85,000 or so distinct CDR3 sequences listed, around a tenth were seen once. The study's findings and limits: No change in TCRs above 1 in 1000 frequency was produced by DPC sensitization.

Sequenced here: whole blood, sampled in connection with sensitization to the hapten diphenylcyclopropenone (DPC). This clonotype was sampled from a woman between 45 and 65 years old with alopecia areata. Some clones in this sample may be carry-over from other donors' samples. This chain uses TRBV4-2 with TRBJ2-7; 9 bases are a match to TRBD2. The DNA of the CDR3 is TGTGCCAGCAGCCAAGATCTGGTAGCGGGAGTCTACGAGCAGTACTTC. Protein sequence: CASSQDLVAGVYEQYF.